This is a list of T cell receptor beta chains from one sample in a study of blood T cell repertoires in COVID-19. TCRdb's copy holds only in-frame clones and misses some; the assay was immunoSEQ multiplex PCR. The sample lists about 250,000 clones; roughly four fifths were seen once. The sequencing sample was made of peripheral blood. The source is a woman in her seventies with acute or convalescent COVID-19. The CDR3 runs from the conserved cysteine through the conserved F or W. D genes are given only for firm matches. Part of the rows lack a size; the others show once, few, many or a class for expanded clones.

clone size: NA; D gene: TRBD1; J gene: TRBJ1-1; V gene: TRBV7-2; CDR3 protein: CASSQQGGVNTEAFF; CDR3 DNA: TGTGCCAGCAGCCAGCAGGGGGGAGTGAACACTGAAGCTTTCTTT
clone size: NA; D gene: NA; J gene: TRBJ1-1; V gene: TRBV19; CDR3 protein: CASSTLRGPFGAFF; CDR3 DNA: TGTGCCAGTAGTACTCTAAGGGGTCCTTTTGGGGCTTTCTTT
clone size: NA; D gene: TRBD1; J gene: TRBJ2-2; V gene: TRBV25-1; CDR3 protein: CASSEQGAIDGELFF; CDR3 DNA: TGTGCCAGCAGTGAACAGGGGGCGATCGACGGGGAGCTGTTTTTT
clone size: NA; D gene: TRBD1; J gene: TRBJ1-5; V gene: TRBV6-6; CDR3 protein: CASSYPVGTGNQPQHF; CDR3 DNA: TGTGCCAGCAGTTACCCCGTTGGGACAGGGAATCAGCCCCAGCATTTT
clone size: NA; D gene: NA; J gene: TRBJ1-4; V gene: TRBV6-5; CDR3 protein: CASRKTADNEKLFF; CDR3 DNA: TGTGCCAGCAGGAAGACAGCCGATAATGAAAAACTGTTTTTT
clone size: few; D gene: TRBD1; J gene: TRBJ1-2; V gene: TRBV29-1; CDR3 protein: CSVTPRTGQSGGYTF; CDR3 DNA: TGCAGCGTCACACCCCGGACAGGGCAATCGGGAGGCTACACCTTC
clone size: NA; D gene: NA; J gene: TRBJ1-6; V gene: TRBV19; CDR3 protein: CASSFPGTVNSPLHF; CDR3 DNA: TGTGCCAGTAGTTTTCCCGGGACTGTCAATTCACCCCTCCACTTT
clone size: NA; D gene: NA; J gene: TRBJ1-3; V gene: TRBV6-6; CDR3 protein: CASNYEGGSGNTIYF; CDR3 DNA: TGTGCCAGCAACTATGAGGGTGGGTCTGGAAACACCATATATTTT
clone size: NA; D gene: NA; J gene: TRBJ1-2; V gene: TRBV25-1; CDR3 protein: CASSERGGVSYGYTF; CDR3 DNA: TGTGCCAGCAGTGAGAGAGGGGGAGTAAGCTATGGCTACACCTTC
clone size: NA; D gene: NA; J gene: TRBJ1-1; V gene: TRBV3-1/TRBV3-2; CDR3 protein: CASSQVGGLTEAFF; CDR3 DNA: TGTGCCAGCAGCCAAGTGGGGGGGCTCACTGAAGCTTTCTTT
clone size: NA; D gene: TRBD1; J gene: TRBJ1-2; V gene: TRBV5-4; CDR3 protein: CASSTPGQGIYGYTF; CDR3 DNA: TGTGCCAGCAGCACACCGGGACAGGGAATCTATGGCTACACCTTC
clone size: NA; D gene: TRBD1; J gene: TRBJ2-2; V gene: TRBV27; CDR3 protein: CASREGQGYTGELFF; CDR3 DNA: TGTGCCAGCCGGGAGGGACAGGGGTACACCGGGGAGCTGTTTTTT
clone size: NA; D gene: TRBD1; J gene: TRBJ1-2; V gene: TRBV2; CDR3 protein: CASSVGQGSNYGYTF; CDR3 DNA: TGTGCCAGCAGTGTGGGACAGGGAAGTAACTATGGCTACACCTTC
clone size: NA; D gene: NA; J gene: TRBJ1-3; V gene: TRBV30; CDR3 protein: CAWKSGFSGNTIYF; CDR3 DNA: TGTGCCTGGAAATCTGGCTTCTCTGGAAACACCATATATTTT
clone size: once; D gene: TRBD1; J gene: TRBJ1-1; V gene: TRBV6-2/TRBV6-3; CDR3 protein: CASSPAGFGTEGISNTEAFF; CDR3 DNA: TGTGCCAGCAGCCCGGCGGGATTCGGGACAGAGGGAATTTCGAACACTGAAGCTTTCTTT
clone size: NA; D gene: NA; J gene: TRBJ2-7; V gene: TRBV4-3; CDR3 protein: CASSQDGRDYEQYF; CDR3 DNA: TGCGCCAGCAGCCAAGACGGCAGGGACTACGAGCAGTACTTC
clone size: NA; D gene: NA; J gene: TRBJ1-4; V gene: TRBV4-3; CDR3 protein: CASSRGIGNEKLFF; CDR3 DNA: TGCGCCAGCAGCCGGGGCATCGGTAATGAAAAACTGTTTTTT
clone size: NA; D gene: NA; J gene: TRBJ1-1; V gene: TRBV6-1; CDR3 protein: CASSEAAMNTEAFF; CDR3 DNA: TGTGCCAGCAGTGAAGCAGCTATGAACACTGAAGCTTTCTTT
clone size: many; D gene: NA; J gene: TRBJ1-1; V gene: TRBV14; CDR3 protein: CASSQGARNTEAFF; CDR3 DNA: TGTGCCAGCAGCCAAGGGGCACGGAACACTGAAGCTTTCTTT
clone size: NA; D gene: TRBD1; J gene: TRBJ1-2; V gene: TRBV25-1; CDR3 protein: CASSTGGSYGYTF; CDR3 DNA: TGTGCCAGCAGCACAGGGGGCAGCTATGGCTACACCTTC
clone size: NA; D gene: NA; J gene: TRBJ2-1; V gene: TRBV4-2; CDR3 protein: CASNPGRGGLDEQFF; CDR3 DNA: TGTGCCAGCAACCCGGGGAGGGGGGGCCTGGATGAGCAGTTCTTC
clone size: NA; D gene: TRBD1; J gene: TRBJ1-1; V gene: TRBV5-1; CDR3 protein: CASSLAGTGGRSTEAFF; CDR3 DNA: TGCGCCAGCAGCTTGGCCGGGACAGGGGGCCGAAGCACTGAAGCTTTCTTT
clone size: NA; D gene: TRBD1; J gene: TRBJ1-2; V gene: TRBV27; CDR3 protein: CASSFGTGNYGYTF; CDR3 DNA: TGTGCCAGCAGCTTCGGGACAGGGAACTATGGCTACACCTTC
clone size: NA; D gene: TRBD1; J gene: TRBJ2-2; V gene: TRBV10-1; CDR3 protein: CASQLTLDRPGELFF; CDR3 DNA: TGCGCCAGCCAACTAACACTGGACAGGCCCGGGGAGCTGTTTTTT
clone size: NA; D gene: TRBD2; J gene: TRBJ2-5; V gene: TRBV12-3/TRBV12-4; CDR3 protein: CASSALAETQYF; CDR3 DNA: TGTGCCAGCAGCGCACTAGCGGAGACCCAGTACTTC
clone size: NA; D gene: TRBD2; J gene: TRBJ2-1; V gene: TRBV9; CDR3 protein: CASSPHATSGGLGEQFF; CDR3 DNA: TGTGCCAGCAGCCCCCACGCGACTAGCGGGGGGCTCGGTGAGCAGTTCTTC
clone size: NA; D gene: NA; J gene: TRBJ1-1; V gene: TRBV18; CDR3 protein: CASSPIGGTEAFF; CDR3 DNA: TGTGCCAGCTCACCAATCGGGGGCACTGAAGCTTTCTTT
clone size: NA; D gene: NA; J gene: TRBJ1-6; V gene: TRBV6-2/TRBV6-3; CDR3 protein: CASSYVEGHVKSGSPLHF; CDR3 DNA: TGTGCCAGCAGTTACGTTGAGGGACATGTGAAAAGTGGTTCACCCCTCCACTTT